This T cell receptor beta chain appears in the sequencing data of a study of Graves' ophthalmopathy and Graves' hyperthyroidism. As for the study in general: Peripheral blood was obtained at first diagnosis, ahead of any treatment. Study-wide points: Among thyroid clonotypes expanded above 0.001 frequency, most also appeared in blood. Separation of ophthalmopathy from stable hyperthyroidism was achieved by a 13-signature model, at about 90% sensitivity and roughly 80% specificity.

Diagnosis relied on clinical symptoms, serum thyroxine, TRAb, thyroid ultrasound and orbital computed tomography. This clonotype was counted only a few times. Its antigen is as yet unknown. Germline V CDR1 and CDR2: KGHSH, LQKENI. V lost 3 bases and J 6 bases, leaving 12 bases between the germline ends. The CDR3 covers 14 residues. Investigators amplified TCR beta CDR3 regions from RNA transcripts. The authors performed first-round RT-PCR with HTBI primers and then a second-round multiplex PCR. TCRdb recomputed calls from the multiplex PCR reads with MiXCR, one row per CDR3 protein. The sample lists 680,000 or so distinct CDR3 sequences; 22% were seen once.

The sample was peripheral blood. The source is a woman between 18 and 30 years old with stable Graves' hyperthyroidism. Some clones in this sample may be carry-over from other donors' samples. The chain links TRBV18 to TRBJ1-5; D gene unclear. The CDR3 spells CASSPSQAFQPQHF. The CDR3 nucleotides are TGTGCCAGCTCACCGTCCCAGGCTTTTCAGCCCCAGCATTTT. The entire variable domain, with the rest obtained from reference TRBV18 and TRBJ1-5, is as follows: NAGVMQNPRHLVRRRGQEARLRCSPMKGHSHVYWYRQLPEEGLKFMVYLQKENIIDESGMPKERFSAEFPKEGPSILRIQQVVRGDSAAYFCASSPSQAFQPQHFGDGTRLSIL.